This T cell receptor (beta chain) originates from a study of blood T cell repertoires in COVID-19. The table came from immunoSEQ multiplex PCR; TCRdb's copy has only in-frame clones and leaves some out. The data show 100,000 to 120,000 clones, about four fifths seen once. V was shortened by 5 bases and J by 1 base, with 12 bases between the two germline ends. This CDR3 has 15 amino acids. CDR1 is SGHAT, CDR2 FQDESV, per germline (reference sequence). What was sequenced was peripheral blood. The TCR originated in a woman between 70 and 85 years old with acute or convalescent COVID-19. The chain uses TRBV11-1 and TRBJ2-1; TRBD2 might be the D (7 bases). CDR3 region: CASSTGRESYNEQFF. Written as DNA, the CDR3 is TGTGCCAGCAGCACAGGGAGGGAGTCCTACAATGAGCAGTTCTTC. The full variable domain, its missing parts supplied by reference TRBV11-1 and TRBJ2-1, is EAEVAQSPRYKITEKSQAVAFWCDPISGHATLYWYRQILGQGPELLVQFQDESVVDDSQLPKDRFSAERLKGVDSTLKIQPAELGDSAMYLCASSTGRESYNEQFFGPGTRLTVL.